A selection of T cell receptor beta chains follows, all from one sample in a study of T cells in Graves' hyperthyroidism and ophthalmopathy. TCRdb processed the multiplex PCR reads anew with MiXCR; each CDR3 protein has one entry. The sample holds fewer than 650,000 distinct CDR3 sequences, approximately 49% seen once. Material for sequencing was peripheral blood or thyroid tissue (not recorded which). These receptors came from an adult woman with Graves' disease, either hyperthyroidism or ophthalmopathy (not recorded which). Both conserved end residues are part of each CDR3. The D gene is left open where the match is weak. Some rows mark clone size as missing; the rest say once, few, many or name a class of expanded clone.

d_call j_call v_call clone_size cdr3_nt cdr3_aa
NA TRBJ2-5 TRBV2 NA TGTGCCAGTGGGGTAGTACAAGAGACCCAGTACTTC CASGVVQETQYF
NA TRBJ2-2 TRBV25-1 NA TGTGCCAGTAGTTGGGGCGGGGAGCTGTTCTTT CASSWGGELFF
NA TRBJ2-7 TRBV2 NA TGTGCCAGCAGCCAGAAAGGAAGCTCCTACGAGCAGTACTTC CASSQKGSSYEQYF
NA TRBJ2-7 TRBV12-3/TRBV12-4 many TGTGCCAGCAGCCCGCCGGACGGTGCCTACGAGCAGTACTTC CASSPPDGAYEQYF
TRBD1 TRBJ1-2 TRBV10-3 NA TGTGCCATCCGGCAGGGGGAGGGAAACTATGGCTACACCTTC CAIRQGEGNYGYTF
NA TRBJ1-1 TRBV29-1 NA TGCAGCTCTTACTCCCGGGTATACATGAACACTGAAGCTTTCTTT CSSYSRVYMNTEAFF
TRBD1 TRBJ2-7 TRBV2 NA TGTGCCAGCAGTGAATATCCAGGGGGCGAGCAGTACTTC CASSEYPGGEQYF
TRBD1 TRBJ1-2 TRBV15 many TGTGCCACCAGCATAGACAGGGGAGATGGCTACACCTTC CATSIDRGDGYTF
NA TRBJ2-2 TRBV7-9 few TGTGCCAGCAGCCAACGCGGGGGCAGAAACACCGGGGAGCTGTTTTTT CASSQRGGRNTGELFF
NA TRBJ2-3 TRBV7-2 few TGTGCCAGCAGCTTATCGGACTACACAGATACGCAGTATTTT CASSLSDYTDTQYF
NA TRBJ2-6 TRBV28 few TGTGCCAGCAGTTGGACCGGGGAAACTGGGGCCAACGTCCTGACTTTC CASSWTGETGANVLTF
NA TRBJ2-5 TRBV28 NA TGTGCCAGCAGTCTGGACATTTTGGGGGTTGGGGAGACCCAGTACTTC CASSLDILGVGETQYF
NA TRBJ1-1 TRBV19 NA TGTGCCAGTAGTCCCCATTTCAGGGGAAAAACCGAAGCTTTCTTT CASSPHFRGKTEAFF
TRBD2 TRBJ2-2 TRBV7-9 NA TGTGCCATCAAGACTAGCGGGAGTGCGAACACCGGGGAGCTGTTTTTT CAIKTSGSANTGELFF
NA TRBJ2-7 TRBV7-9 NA TGTGCCAGCTCACCACCGTCGCAGGGACGAGGGGCCTCCGAGCAGTACTTC CASSPPSQGRGASEQYF
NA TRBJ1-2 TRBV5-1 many TGCGCCAGCGGCGTCGACAGACTCTATGGCTACACCTTC CASGVDRLYGYTF
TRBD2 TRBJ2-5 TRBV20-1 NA TGCAGTGCTGACGGGGGGAGCCAGTACTTC CSADGGSQYF
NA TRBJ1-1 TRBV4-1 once TGCGCCAGCAGCCGAGACCCAGGCAACACTGAAGCTTCCTTT CASSRDPGNTEASF
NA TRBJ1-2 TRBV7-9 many TGTGCCAGCAGCTTAGCCGGGACCCCGTATGGCTACACCTTC CASSLAGTPYGYTF
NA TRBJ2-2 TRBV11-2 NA TGTGCCATCCGGACAGAGGGGACCGGGGAGCTGTTTTTT CAIRTEGTGELFF
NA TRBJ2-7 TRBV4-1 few TGCGCCGGCAGCCAACTAATCGGCCCCCCCTACGAGCAGTACTTC CAGSQLIGPPYEQYF
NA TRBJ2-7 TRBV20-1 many TGCAGTGCTAGAGACCCCTCCCTCCACGAGCAGTACTTC CSARDPSLHEQYF
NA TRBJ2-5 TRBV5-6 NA TGTGCCAGCAGCTTGGGTGGGACCCTTAGGGAGACCCAGTACTTC CASSLGGTLRETQYF
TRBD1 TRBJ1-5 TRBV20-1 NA TGCAGTGCTAGCGACAGGGTTGTGCCCCAGCATTTT CSASDRVVPQHF
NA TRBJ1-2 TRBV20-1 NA TGCAGTGCGAATGGGGGGGCCATTTATGGCTACACCTTC CSANGGAIYGYTF
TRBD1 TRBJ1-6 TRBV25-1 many TGTGCCAGCAGTGTTGGGACAGGGTCCGATTCACCCCTCCACTTT CASSVGTGSDSPLHF
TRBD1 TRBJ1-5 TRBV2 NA TGTGCCAGCAGCCGGGACAGGGGGCGGTCTCTTCAGCCCCAGCATTTT CASSRDRGRSLQPQHF
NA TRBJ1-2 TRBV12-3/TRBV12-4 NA TGTGCCAGCAGTGGAGACATTCTGGTCTATGGCTACACCTTC CASSGDILVYGYTF
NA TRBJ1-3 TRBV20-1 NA TGCAGTGCTCGAGACTTACATCGGGGCGTTGGAAACACCATATATTTT CSARDLHRGVGNTIYF
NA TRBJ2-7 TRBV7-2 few TGTGCCAGCAGCTTATTCTCGCGGACCCAGTCCGAGCAGTACTTC CASSLFSRTQSEQYF
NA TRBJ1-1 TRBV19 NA TGTGCCACCTTAGGACGGATGAACACTGAAGCTTTCTTT CATLGRMNTEAFF
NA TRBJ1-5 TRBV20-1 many TGCAGTGCTACCGAGGCCAGGGATCAGCCCCAGCATTTT CSATEARDQPQHF
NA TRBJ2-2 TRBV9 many TGTGCCAGCAGCGTAGCAAGGCTTCCCGGGGAGCTGTTTTTT CASSVARLPGELFF
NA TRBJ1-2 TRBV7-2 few TGTGCCAGCAGCTTAACTGGGGACCGTGGCTACACCTTC CASSLTGDRGYTF
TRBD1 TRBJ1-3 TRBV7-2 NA TGTGCCAGCAGCCGAACAGGGGGCGAAAACACCATATATTTT CASSRTGGENTIYF
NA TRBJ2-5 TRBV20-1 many TGCAGTGCTCCCGGTCCTTGGGAAGAGACCCAGTACTTC CSAPGPWEETQYF
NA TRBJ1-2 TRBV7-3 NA TGTGCCAGCAGCTCCACACCCGGAAAGGGGGGGGCCTATGGCTACACCTTC CASSSTPGKGGAYGYTF
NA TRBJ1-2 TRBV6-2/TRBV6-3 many TGTGCCAGCAGTGAACCGGGACGGAGTTACTATGGCTACACCTTC CASSEPGRSYYGYTF
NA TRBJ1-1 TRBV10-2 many TGCGCCAGCAGTGAGTCGGATTCGAACACTGAAGCTTTCTTT CASSESDSNTEAFF
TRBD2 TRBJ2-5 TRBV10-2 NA TGCGCCAGCAGCCCAGCGGGAGCCTACCAAGAGACCCAGTACTTC CASSPAGAYQETQYF
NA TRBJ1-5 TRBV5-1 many TGCGCCAGCAGCTTCACGACAGGTAGCAATCAGCCCCAGCATTTT CASSFTTGSNQPQHF
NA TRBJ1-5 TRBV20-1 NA TGCAGTGCTTTTCCGGGGGCCCCCAATCAGCCCCAGCATTTT CSAFPGAPNQPQHF
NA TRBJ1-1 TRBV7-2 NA TGTGCCAGCAGCCCACCCGGGTCCGGAGGCACTGAAGCTTTCTTT CASSPPGSGGTEAFF
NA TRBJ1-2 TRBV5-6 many TGTGCCAGCAGATGGGGGGGGGCCTATGGCTACACCTTC CASRWGGAYGYTF
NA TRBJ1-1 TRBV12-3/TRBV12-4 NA TGTGCCAGCAGCGAACAATTCGGAGCTTTCTTT CASSEQFGAFF
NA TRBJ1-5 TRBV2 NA TGTGCCAGCAGTGAAGCCCGGACCTACAATCAGCCCCAGCATTTT CASSEARTYNQPQHF
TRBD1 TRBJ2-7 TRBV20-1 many TGCAGTGCCATATCAGGGGGCGAAGCATCCTACGAGCAGTACTTC CSAISGGEASYEQYF
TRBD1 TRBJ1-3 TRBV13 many TGTGCCAGCAAAGACCGGACAGGGGGCCATCTCTCTGGAAACACCATATATTTT CASKDRTGGHLSGNTIYF
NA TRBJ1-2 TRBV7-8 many TGTGCCAGCAGCCCCCAAGGGGGAAATGGCTACACCTTC CASSPQGGNGYTF
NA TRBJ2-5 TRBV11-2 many TGTGCCAGCAGCTTAGATCCCGGACTTCCACAAGAGACCCAGTACTTC CASSLDPGLPQETQYF
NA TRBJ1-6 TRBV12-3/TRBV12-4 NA TGTGCCAGCAGTCTCAGGGTCGGAAGGTCACCCCTCCACTTT CASSLRVGRSPLHF
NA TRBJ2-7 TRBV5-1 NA TGCGCCAGCAGCTTCCCCGTCGGTGAGCAGTACTTC CASSFPVGEQYF
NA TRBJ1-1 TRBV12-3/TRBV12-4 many TGTGCCAGCAGTTTTTTGAACAAGGGTAAAGCTGAAGCTTTCTTT CASSFLNKGKAEAFF
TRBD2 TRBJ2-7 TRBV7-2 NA TGTGCCAGCAGCCCTAACGCGGGACTAGCGGGGGACGAGCAGTACTTC CASSPNAGLAGDEQYF
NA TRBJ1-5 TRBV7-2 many TGTGCCAGCAGCTTAGACAGTGGTCAGCCCCAGCATTTT CASSLDSGQPQHF
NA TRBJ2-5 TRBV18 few TGTGCCAGCTCACCGACAATCCAAGAGACCCAGTACTTC CASSPTIQETQYF
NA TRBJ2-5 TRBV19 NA TGTGCCAGTAGTTTCTCTAGCAGGACCTTAGAAGAGACCCAGTACTTC CASSFSSRTLEETQYF
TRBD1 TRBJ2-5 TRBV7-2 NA TGTGCCAGCAGCTTTGGACAGGCAGTCCAAGAGACCCAGTACTTC CASSFGQAVQETQYF